This is a list of T cell receptor beta chains from one sample in a study of T cell repertoires in cytomegalovirus infection. TCRdb called the reads again in MiXCR, with one record for every CDR3 protein. This table holds around 530,000 distinct CDR3 sequences, more than 20% found once. Input material: PBMCs. The receptors come from a human donor in good health (CMV status not recorded). Some clones in this sample may be carry-over from other donors' samples. The CDR3 runs from the conserved cysteine through the conserved F or W. Each record gives: J gene, V gene, CDR3 protein.

TRBJ2-7 TRBV28 CASSPDRDEQYF
TRBJ2-1 TRBV6-5 CASSYTTSGRGVTEQFF
TRBJ1-1 TRBV6-5 CASRPQTGRGPPDTEAFF
TRBJ2-1 TRBV30 CAWSRGQHNEQFF
TRBJ1-1 TRBV12-3/TRBV12-4 CASLRAGGDTEAFF
TRBJ1-1 TRBV7-2 CASSLGSSGSTEAFF
TRBJ2-5 TRBV28 CASSPAGTSGRQETQYF
TRBJ2-1 TRBV7-2 CASSLGAKYNEQFF
TRBJ2-5 TRBV4-3 CASSQELRGWGQETQYF
TRBJ1-5 TRBV19 CASSRDTAENQPQHF
TRBJ2-1 TRBV28 CASSFRLAGEREQFF
TRBJ1-1 TRBV24-1 CATSARTGNTEAFF
TRBJ2-1 TRBV7-2 CASSWTSGRFSSYNEQFF
TRBJ1-6 TRBV12-3/TRBV12-4 CASSLMGESSPLHF
TRBJ1-5 TRBV7-2 CASRQQGNQPQHF
TRBJ1-2 TRBV6-2/TRBV6-3 CASRDIANYGYTF
TRBJ2-3 TRBV28 CASYRGGGFPDTQYF
TRBJ1-1 TRBV12-3/TRBV12-4 CASSLASGVTEAFF
TRBJ2-4 TRBV5-1 CASSLALREENIQYF
TRBJ2-1 TRBV27 CASSSVAGRNNEQFF
TRBJ2-7 TRBV7-2 CASSPSGPPYEQYF
TRBJ2-1 TRBV7-2 CATLSRYNEQFF
TRBJ1-1 TRBV30 CAWSVSYTEAFF
TRBJ2-5 TRBV12-3/TRBV12-4 CASSLERLRETQYF
TRBJ2-2 TRBV18 CASSPSGSTGELFF
TRBJ2-2 TRBV7-2 CASSRGVGRGELFF
TRBJ1-1 TRBV7-6 CASSRDRDTEAFF
TRBJ2-1 TRBV30 CAWSYPYSLRNEQFF
TRBJ2-7 TRBV28 CASSRTGGGGHYEQYF
TRBJ1-6 TRBV20-1 CSAPPTRGEGYSPLHF
TRBJ2-7 TRBV7-2 CASSFALRGDEQYF
TRBJ2-7 TRBV7-2 CASSLVDGNYEQYF
TRBJ2-1 TRBV6-6 CASSYPTGLAGVNEQFF
TRBJ2-4 TRBV27 CASKLAGVGNIQYF
TRBJ1-6 TRBV7-9 CASSAAMDSPLHF
TRBJ2-2 TRBV7-2 CASSLARAGLAGGRRGTGELFF
TRBJ2-3 TRBV20-1 CSAKHGLAEITDTQYF
TRBJ2-2 TRBV27 CASRRDRVSGGELFF